A single sample is the source of the 23 T cell receptor beta chains below, sequenced in a study of blood T cell repertoires in COVID-19. TCRdb's copy holds only in-frame clones and misses some; the assay was immunoSEQ multiplex PCR. The sample has roughly 77,000 clones; around nine tenths are singletons. Source material: peripheral blood. The source of these receptors is a man aged 50 to 59 with active COVID-19.

This sequence joins TRBV28 and TRBJ1-1; D is uncertain. Germline CDR1 and CDR2: MDHEN and SYDVKM. The V gene lost 6 bases and the J gene lost 1 base, with 12 bases spanning the gap. The CDR3 length is 14 residues. CDR3 sequence reads: CASRQPLRNTEAFF. Written as DNA, the CDR3 is TGTGCCAGCAGGCAACCGTTGAGGAACACTGAAGCTTTCTTT.

The V gene is TRBV3-1 (or the pseudogene TRBV3-2), the J gene TRBJ2-1, with 15 bases fitting TRBD2. The CDR3 consists of 15 residues. V lost 3 bases to trimming and J lost 9 bases; unmatched junction nucleotides: 3. Germline V gene lookup returns CDR1 LGHDT and CDR2 YNNKEL (reference sequence). The CDR3 here is CASSQGLAGGGEQFF. DNA of the CDR3: TGTGCCAGCAGCCAGGGACTAGCGGGGGGCGGTGAGCAGTTCTTC.

This clone came up once. V usage is TRBV7-9 and J usage is TRBJ1-4, with D uncertain. CDR3 size: 12 residues. V was shortened by 6 bases and J by 4 bases, with 6 bases between the two germline ends. CDR1 is SEHNR, CDR2 FQNEAQ, per germline (reference sequence). The CDR3 bases are TGTGCCAGCAGACAGATTAATGAAAAACTGTTTTTT. It translates to CASRQINEKLFF.

The chain is built from TRBV10-1 and TRBJ2-3; tentative D call: TRBD2 (6 bases). V dropped 1 base and J dropped 4 bases, with 12 bases sitting between them. This CDR3 contains 15 residues. CDR1 and CDR2 from the germline V gene are WNHNN and SYGVQD (reference sequence). The CDR3 nucleotides read TGCGCCAGCAGTGAGTTCGGGGGATTCGCAGATACGCAGTATTTT. This sequence encodes CASSEFGGFADTQYF.

The gene calls are TRBV5-6 and TRBJ2-5; tentatively, D is TRBD1 (6 bases). CDR3 length: 16 residues. Trimming pared 0 bases from V and 4 bases from J, leaving 16 bases between. Germline V CDR1 and CDR2: SGHDT, YYEEEE. In DNA, the CDR3 is TGTGCCAGCAGCTTGGGGGCAAGGGGGACGAGAGAGACCCAGTACTTC. It translates to CASSLGARGTRETQYF.

The chain employs TRBV3-1 (or the pseudogene TRBV3-2) and TRBJ1-6; D perhaps matches TRBD1 (5 bases). Germline V gene lookup returns CDR1 LGHDT and CDR2 YNNKEL (reference sequence). The CDR3 loop spans 14 amino acids. Deletions cut 6 bases from V and 7 bases from J, with 13 bases between. CDR3 sequence: CASSQPGKNSPLHF. DNA for the CDR3: TGTGCCAGCAGTCAACCAGGGAAGAATTCACCCCTCCACTTT.

This sequence joins TRBV5-6 and TRBJ2-5, with 8 bases that match TRBD1. The CDR3 loop spans 14 amino acids. Trimming took 4 bases from V and 5 from J; bases not matched to a gene: 7. The germline gives CDR1 SGHDT, CDR2 YYEEEE. The CDR3 DNA follows: TGTGCCAGCAGCCGATGGACAGGGATGGAGACCCAGTACTTC. Its translation: CASSRWTGMETQYF.

The chain couples TRBV20-1 to TRBJ2-1; a weak D match, TRBD2 (5 bases). CDR1 is DFQATT and CDR2 is SNEGSKA in the germline V gene (reference sequence). The CDR3 has 12 residues. The V end was cut by 3 bases, the J end by 6 bases, with 9 bases between. CDR3 DNA: TGCAGTGCTAGTAAAGCGGTCAATGAGCAGTTCTTC. Translation gives CSASKAVNEQFF.

The rearrangement joins TRBV6-2 or TRBV6-3 to TRBJ2-7, with 7 bases matching TRBD1. The CDR3 contains 15 residues. V gave up 5 bases and J gave up 5 bases; unmatched junction bases: 12. CDR1 and CDR2 from the germline V gene are MNHEY and SVGEGT. The CDR3 coding sequence is TGTGCCAGCAGTCAACAGGGGAATGATATAGACGAGCAGTACTTC. Translating gives CASSQQGNDIDEQYF.

This clone came up once. A junction end diverges from the germline sequence, so it may reflect a read error. The chain has TRBV7-7 and TRBJ2-1; 7 bases agree with TRBD1. The CDR3 has 13 amino acids. The germline V gene encodes CDR1 SSHAT and CDR2 FNYEAQ (reference sequence). This chain's CDR3 is CASSARQGSEQFF. CDR3 in DNA: TGTGCTAGCAGCGCCAGACAGGGAAGTGAGCAGTTCTTC.

This chain uses TRBV27 with TRBJ2-3, with a tentative D call TRBD1 (6 bases). V was pared by 3 bases and J by 3 bases, with 10 bases between. CDR3 length equals 14 residues. Germline-derived CDR1 and CDR2 are MNHEY and SMNVEV (reference sequence). CDR3 in DNA: TGTGCCAGCAGTTTCAGGGGAGATACAGATACGCAGTATTTT. This sequence encodes CASSFRGDTDTQYF.

CDR3 amino acids: CASSRQGAGNTIYF. The DNA of the CDR3 is TGTGCCAGCAGCCGACAGGGAGCTGGAAACACCATATATTTT. The chain links TRBV3-1 (or the pseudogene TRBV3-2) to TRBJ1-3; 7 nucleotides align to TRBD1. Germline values: CDR1 LGHDT, CDR2 YNNKEL (reference sequence). V trimming: 4 bases; J trimming: 2 bases; junction bases outside the gene matches: 2. The length of the CDR3 is 14 residues.

V gene TRBV7-2 combines with J gene TRBJ1-2; D possibly corresponds to TRBD1 (5 bases). The CDR3 covers 15 residues. Trimming stripped 2 bases from V and 4 bases from J, with 14 bases between. The germline V gene encodes CDR1 SGHTA and CDR2 FQGNSA. CDR3 sequence: CASSLTFSGGYGYTF. DNA of the CDR3: TGTGCCAGCAGCTTAACTTTCTCGGGGGGCTATGGCTACACCTTC. Full variable domain (missing parts from reference TRBV7-2 and TRBJ1-2): GAGVSQSPSNKVTEKGKDVELRCDPISGHTALYWYRQSLGQGLEFLIYFQGNSAPDKSGLPSDRFSAERTGGSVSTLTIQRTQQEDSAVYLCASSLTFSGGYGYTFGSGTRLTVV.

The rearrangement joins TRBV10-3 to TRBJ2-3; D call uncertain. V shed 6 bases and J shed 0 bases, with 4 bases lying between them. The CDR3 consists of 12 residues. Germline V gives CDR1 ENHRY, CDR2 SYGVKD. The CDR3 DNA reads as TGTGCCATCAGCCCGAGCACAGATACGCAGTATTTT. Translating it yields CAISPSTDTQYF.

V gene TRBV12-5 combines with J gene TRBJ1-2, with 7 positions matching TRBD1. The CDR3 loop spans 17 amino acids. CDR1 is LGHNT and CDR2 is FRNRAP in the germline V gene. The J segment lost 7 bases and the V segment lost 7 bases, leaving 21 bases of the junction unmatched. The DNA of the CDR3 is TGTGCTAGTGCAAAATCGGGACAGCTACCTTCACGGGCTGGCTACACCTTC. It yields the protein CASAKSGQLPSRAGYTF. The whole variable domain, remainder taken from reference TRBV12-5 and TRBJ1-2, is DARVTQTPRHKVTEMGQEVTMRCQPILGHNTVFWYRQTMMQGLELLAYFRNRAPLDDSGMPKDRFSAEMPDATLATLKIQPSEPRDSAVYFCASAKSGQLPSRAGYTFGSGTRLTVV.

This clone has a single count. The chain recombines TRBV6-1 with TRBJ2-5, with 10 bases lining up with TRBD2. V lost 3 bases and J lost 4; bases outside the gene matches: 2. Per the germline V gene, CDR1 is MNHNS and CDR2 is SASEGT. The CDR3 totals 14 residues. CDR3: CASSDASGGETQYF. In DNA, the CDR3 is TGTGCCAGCAGTGATGCTAGCGGGGGAGAGACCCAGTACTTC.

The chain employs TRBV5-6 and TRBJ2-7, with TRBD1 identical over 10 bases. Germline CDR1 is SGHDT and CDR2 is YYEEEE. The J segment lost 3 bases and the V segment lost 2 bases, leaving 5 bases of the junction unmatched. The CDR3 is 15 amino acids. CDR3 amino acids: CASSFLRTGGYEQYF. CDR3 DNA: TGTGCCAGCAGCTTTTTGAGGACAGGGGGCTACGAGCAGTACTTC.

This clone was observed a single time. The rearrangement links TRBV11-3 to TRBJ2-3; TRBD2 agrees at 7 bases. V was pared by 1 base and J by 2 bases, with 6 bases of the junction left unmatched. Germline loops: CDR1 SGHNT, CDR2 YENEEA. This CDR3 contains 16 residues. CDR3 DNA sequence: TGTGCCAGCAGCTTAGGGACTAGACTATTCACAGATACGCAGTATTTT. Translated, it gives CASSLGTRLFTDTQYF.

This chain links TRBV5-1 with TRBJ1-1; D is uncertain. V shed 1 base and J shed 4 bases, with 14 bases lying between them. CDR1 and CDR2 (germline): SGHRS, YFSETQ. This CDR3 region has 15 residues. The CDR3 here is CASSLWGDLPTEAFF. CDR3 bases: TGCGCCAGCAGCTTGTGGGGAGATCTTCCCACTGAAGCTTTCTTT.

The genes are TRBV24-1 and TRBJ2-1; 8 nucleotides agree with TRBD2. Germline V CDR1 and CDR2: KGHDR, SFDVKD. The length of the CDR3 is 17 residues. The junction had 3 bases not matched to a gene; V was cut back by 0 bases and J by 0 bases. The CDR3 region is CATSDLTSGSSYNEQFF. CDR3 in DNA: TGTGCCACCAGTGATTTGACTAGCGGTAGCTCCTACAATGAGCAGTTCTTC.

This clone was detected only a few times. The chain employs TRBV7-9 and TRBJ1-5; 7 nucleotides agree with TRBD1. The CDR3 is made up of 14 amino acids. Trimming took 5 bases from V and 2 from J; bases not matched to a gene: 3. From germline, CDR1 is SEHNR and CDR2 FQNEAQ (reference sequence). CDR3 in DNA: TGTGCCAGCAGCACCGGGACAGGCAATCAGCCCCAGCATTTT. It translates to CASSTGTGNQPQHF. The whole variable domain, remainder taken from reference TRBV7-9 and TRBJ1-5, is DTGVSQNPRHKITKRGQNVTFRCDPISEHNRLYWYRQTLGQGPEFLTYFQNEAQLEKSRLLSDRFSAERPKGSFSTLEIQRTEQGDSAMYLCASSTGTGNQPQHFGDGTRLSIL.

The CDR3 sequence: CASSLGQANTEAFF. The DNA for the CDR3 is TGTGCCAGCAGCCTGGGACAGGCCAACACTGAAGCTTTCTTT. The V and J genes are TRBV3-1 (or the pseudogene TRBV3-2) and TRBJ1-1, with 8 positions matching TRBD1. The CDR3 length is 14 residues. The junction had 3 bases not matched to a gene; V was cut back by 4 bases and J by 2 bases. Germline loops: CDR1 LGHDT, CDR2 YNNKEL (reference sequence).

The CDR3 nucleotides read TGTGCCAGCTCACCTTGGACAGCGAACACCGGGGAGCTGTTTTTT. Translated: CASSPWTANTGELFF. This sequence joins TRBV18 and TRBJ2-2; D perhaps matches TRBD1 (6 bases). The CDR3 consists of 15 residues. V lost 3 bases and J lost 0, with 8 bases in between. In germline, CDR1 is KGHSH, CDR2 LQKENI.